This TCR beta chain was identified in a study of blood T cell repertoires in COVID-19. Study overall: The origin of the acute and convalescent COVID-19 samples was the United States, Italy and Spain. PBMCs, B-cell-depleted T cells, or T cells provided the cDNA or gDNA that made up the material.

This clone was counted only a few times. The authors' processing: The authors estimated nucleated cell counts from reference gene primer amplification. The assay was immunoSEQ multiplex PCR, and TCRdb's table has in-frame clones only and misses some. V, J and clone size are those of that table, while D and trimming were read from the DNA. The data show tens of thousands of clones, 70% to 90% seen once. V was pared by 4 bases and J by 1 base, with 9 bases between. Germline loops: CDR1 SGHNT, CDR2 YYREEE (reference sequence). The CDR3 runs 13 residues. The receptor was derived from a human donor in a cohort sampled during active COVID-19. Sequenced input: peripheral blood. The chain uses TRBV5-4 and TRBJ2-7; weak D call: TRBD2 (5 bases). CDR3 DNA sequence: TGTGCCAGCAGCACCGGGGTTTCCTACGAGCAGTACTTC. As protein: CASSTGVSYEQYF.